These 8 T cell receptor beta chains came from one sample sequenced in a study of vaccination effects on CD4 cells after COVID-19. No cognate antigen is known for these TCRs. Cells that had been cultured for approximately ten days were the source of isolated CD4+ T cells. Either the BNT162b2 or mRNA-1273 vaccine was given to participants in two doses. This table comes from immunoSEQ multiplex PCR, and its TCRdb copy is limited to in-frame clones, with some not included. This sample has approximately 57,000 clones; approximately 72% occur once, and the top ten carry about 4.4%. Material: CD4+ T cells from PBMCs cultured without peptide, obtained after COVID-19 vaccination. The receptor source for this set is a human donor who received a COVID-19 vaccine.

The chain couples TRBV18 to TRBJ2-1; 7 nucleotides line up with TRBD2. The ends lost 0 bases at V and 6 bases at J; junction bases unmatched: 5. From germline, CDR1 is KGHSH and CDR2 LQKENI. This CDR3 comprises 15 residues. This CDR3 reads CASSPPVSGANEQFF. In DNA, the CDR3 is TGTGCCAGCTCACCACCTGTCAGCGGGGCCAATGAGCAGTTCTTC.

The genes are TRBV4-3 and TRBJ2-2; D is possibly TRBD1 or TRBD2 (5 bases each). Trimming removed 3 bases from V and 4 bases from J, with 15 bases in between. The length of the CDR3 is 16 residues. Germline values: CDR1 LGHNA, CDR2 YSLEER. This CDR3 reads CASSHQSGQITGELFF. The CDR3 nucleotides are TGCGCCAGCAGCCATCAATCGGGGCAGATCACCGGGGAGCTGTTTTTT.

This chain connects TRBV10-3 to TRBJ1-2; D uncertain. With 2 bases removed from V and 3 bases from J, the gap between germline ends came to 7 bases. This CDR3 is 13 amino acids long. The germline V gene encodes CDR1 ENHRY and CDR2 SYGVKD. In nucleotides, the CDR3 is TGTGCCATCAGTGAGCAGTCGGACTATGGCTACACCTTC. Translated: CAISEQSDYGYTF.

CDR3: CSASKAGVTDTQYF. Written as DNA, the CDR3 is TGCAGTGCTAGTAAGGCAGGGGTCACAGATACGCAGTATTTT. This sequence joins TRBV20-1 and TRBJ2-3; perhaps TRBD1 as D (6 bases). The ends were cut back, 3 bases at V and 2 bases at J, with 12 bases in the middle. This CDR3 has 14 amino acids. Germline V gene sequence: CDR1 DFQATT, CDR2 SNEGSKA (reference sequence).

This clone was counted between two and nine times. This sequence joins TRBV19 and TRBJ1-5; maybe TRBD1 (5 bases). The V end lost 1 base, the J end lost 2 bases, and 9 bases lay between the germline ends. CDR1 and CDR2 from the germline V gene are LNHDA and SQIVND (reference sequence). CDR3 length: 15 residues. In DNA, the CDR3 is TGTGCCAGTAGTATAGTGATGGGGGGCAATCAGCCCCAGCATTTT. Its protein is CASSIVMGGNQPQHF.

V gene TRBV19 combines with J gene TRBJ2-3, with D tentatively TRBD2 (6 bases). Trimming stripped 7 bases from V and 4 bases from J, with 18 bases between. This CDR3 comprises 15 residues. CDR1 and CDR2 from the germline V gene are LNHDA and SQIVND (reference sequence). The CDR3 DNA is TGTGCCAGTACGATGGGAGGAATCGGGGCAGATACGCAGTATTTT. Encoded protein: CASTMGGIGADTQYF.

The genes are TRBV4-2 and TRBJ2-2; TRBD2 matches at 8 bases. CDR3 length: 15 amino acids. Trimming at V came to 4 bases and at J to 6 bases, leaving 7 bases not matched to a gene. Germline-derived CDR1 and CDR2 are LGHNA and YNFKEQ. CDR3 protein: CASSPGTRVPGELFF. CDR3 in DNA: TGTGCCAGCAGCCCCGGGACTAGGGTTCCCGGGGAGCTGTTTTTT.

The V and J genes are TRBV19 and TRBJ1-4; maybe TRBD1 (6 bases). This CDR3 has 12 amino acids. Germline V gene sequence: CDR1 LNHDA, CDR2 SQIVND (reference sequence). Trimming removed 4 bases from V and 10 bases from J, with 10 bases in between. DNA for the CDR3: TGTGCCAGTAGTACAACGACAGGAAAACTGTTTTTT. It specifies CASSTTTGKLFF.